The T cell receptor (beta chain) described here comes from a study of blood T cells in healthy people across ages. This clonotype was observed a handful of times. With a J-beta primer mix and a sample-barcoded 5' primer, a second PCR ran about 7 to 11 cycles. TCRdb redid the calling of the 5' RACE reads with MiXCR, one entry per CDR3 protein. The table shows over 1,300,000 distinct CDR3 sequences, with roughly 64% occurring only once. CDR1 and CDR2 from the germline V gene are SGHDN and FVKESK. The V gene lost 1 base and the J gene lost 6 bases, with 12 bases spanning the gap. There are 14 residues in the CDR3.

Sequencing was performed on blood. The chain recombines TRBV14 with TRBJ1-2, with D unresolved. This sequence originates from a man between 18 and 29 years old in good health. CDR3 region: CASSQGLIGNGYTF. CDR3 nucleotide sequence: TGTGCCAGCAGCCAAGGATTAATCGGGAATGGCTACACCTTC.